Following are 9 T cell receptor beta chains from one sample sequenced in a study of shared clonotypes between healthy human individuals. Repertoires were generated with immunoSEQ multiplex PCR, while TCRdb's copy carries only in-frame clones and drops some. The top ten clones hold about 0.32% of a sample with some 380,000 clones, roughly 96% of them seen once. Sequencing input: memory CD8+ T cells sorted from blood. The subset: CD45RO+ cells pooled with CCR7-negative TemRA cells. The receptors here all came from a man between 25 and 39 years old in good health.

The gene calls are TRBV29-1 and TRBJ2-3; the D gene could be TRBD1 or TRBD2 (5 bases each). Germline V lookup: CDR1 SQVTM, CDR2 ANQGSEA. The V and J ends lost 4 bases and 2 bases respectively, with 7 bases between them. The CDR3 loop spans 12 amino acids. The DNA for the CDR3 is TGCAGCGTTGGGGGGAACACAGATACGCAGTATTTT. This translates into CSVGGNTDTQYF.

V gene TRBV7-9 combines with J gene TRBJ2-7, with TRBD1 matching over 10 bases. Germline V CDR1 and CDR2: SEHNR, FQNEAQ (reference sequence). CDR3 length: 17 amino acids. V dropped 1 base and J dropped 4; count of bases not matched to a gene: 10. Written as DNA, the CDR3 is TGTGCCAGCAGCTTAGTTTCCGGGACAGGGGAAGGGTACGAGCAGTACTTC. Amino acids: CASSLVSGTGEGYEQYF. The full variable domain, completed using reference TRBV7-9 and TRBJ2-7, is DTGVSQNPRHKITKRGQNVTFRCDPISEHNRLYWYRQTLGQGPEFLTYFQNEAQLEKSRLLSDRFSAERPKGSFSTLEIQRTEQGDSAMYLCASSLVSGTGEGYEQYFGPGTRLTVT.

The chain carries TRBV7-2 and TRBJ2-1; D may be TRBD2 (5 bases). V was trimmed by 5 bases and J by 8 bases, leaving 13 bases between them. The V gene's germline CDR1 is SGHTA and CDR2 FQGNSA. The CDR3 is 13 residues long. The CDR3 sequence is CASSPQLDYEQFF. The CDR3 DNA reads TGTGCCAGCAGCCCCCAACTAGATTATGAGCAGTTCTTC.

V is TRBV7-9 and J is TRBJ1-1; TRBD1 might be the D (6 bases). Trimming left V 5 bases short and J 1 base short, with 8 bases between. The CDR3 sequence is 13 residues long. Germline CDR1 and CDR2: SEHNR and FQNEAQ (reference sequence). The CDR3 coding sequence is TGTGCCAGCAGCGTGGGACAGAACACTGAAGCTTTCTTT. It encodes CASSVGQNTEAFF. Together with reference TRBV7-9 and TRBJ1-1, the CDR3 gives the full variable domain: DTGVSQNPRHKITKRGQNVTFRCDPISEHNRLYWYRQTLGQGPEFLTYFQNEAQLEKSRLLSDRFSAERPKGSFSTLEIQRTEQGDSAMYLCASSVGQNTEAFFGQGTRLTVV.

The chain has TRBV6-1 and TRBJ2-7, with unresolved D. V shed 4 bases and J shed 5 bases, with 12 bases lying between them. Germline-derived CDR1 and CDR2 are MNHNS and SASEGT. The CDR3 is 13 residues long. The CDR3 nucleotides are TGTGCCAGCAGTGTCTGGGCTCGCGACGAGCAGTACTTC. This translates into CASSVWARDEQYF.

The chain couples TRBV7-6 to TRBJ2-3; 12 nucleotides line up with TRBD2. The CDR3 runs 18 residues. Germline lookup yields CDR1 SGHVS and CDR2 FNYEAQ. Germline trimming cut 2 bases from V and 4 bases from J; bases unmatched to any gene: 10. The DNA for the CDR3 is TGTGCCAGCAGCTTAAGGCTAGCGGGAGGGCCAGGGGCAGATACGCAGTATTTT. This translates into CASSLRLAGGPGADTQYF. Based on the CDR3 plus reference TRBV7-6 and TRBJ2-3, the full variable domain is GAGVSQSPRYKVTKRGQDVALRCDPISGHVSLYWYRQALGQGPEFLTYFNYEAQQDKSGLPNDRFSAERPEGSISTLTIQRTEQRDSAMYRCASSLRLAGGPGADTQYFGPGTRLTVL.

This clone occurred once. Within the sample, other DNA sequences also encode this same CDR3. The CDR3 DNA sequence: TGCGCCAGCAGCTTGTCAGGGGGCACAGATACGCAGTATTTT. The encoded protein is CASSLSGGTDTQYF. This chain links TRBV5-1 with TRBJ2-3, with D possibly TRBD1 on 6 matching bases. Trimming took off 1 base at V and 1 base at J, with 7 bases between the two ends. Germline loops: CDR1 SGHRS, CDR2 YFSETQ. The CDR3 spans 14 residues.

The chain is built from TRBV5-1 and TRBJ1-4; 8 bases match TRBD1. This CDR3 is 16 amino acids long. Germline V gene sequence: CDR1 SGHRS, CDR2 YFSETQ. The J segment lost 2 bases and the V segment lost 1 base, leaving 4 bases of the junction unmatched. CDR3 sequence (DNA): TGCGCCAGCAGCTTGTCAGGGGGCACGACTAATGAAAAACTGTTTTTT. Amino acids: CASSLSGGTTNEKLFF.

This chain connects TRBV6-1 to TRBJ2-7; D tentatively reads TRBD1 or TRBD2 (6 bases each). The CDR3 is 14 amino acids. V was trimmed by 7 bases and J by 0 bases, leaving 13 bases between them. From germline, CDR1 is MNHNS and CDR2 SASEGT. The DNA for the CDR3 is TGTGCCAGCAACGAGGGGGGAAGCTCCTACGAGCAGTACTTC. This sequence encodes CASNEGGSSYEQYF.